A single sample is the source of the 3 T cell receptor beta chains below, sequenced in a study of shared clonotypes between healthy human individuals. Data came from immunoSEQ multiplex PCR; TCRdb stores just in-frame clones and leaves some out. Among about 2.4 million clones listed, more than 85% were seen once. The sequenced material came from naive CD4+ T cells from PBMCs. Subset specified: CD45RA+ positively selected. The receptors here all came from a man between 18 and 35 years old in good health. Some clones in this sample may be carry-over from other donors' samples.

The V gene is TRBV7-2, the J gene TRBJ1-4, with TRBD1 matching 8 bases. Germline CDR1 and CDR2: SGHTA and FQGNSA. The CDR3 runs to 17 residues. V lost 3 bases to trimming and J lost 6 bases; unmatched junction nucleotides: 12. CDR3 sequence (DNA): TGTGCCAGCAGCTTCGTGCCCAAAGGACAGGGTGATGAAAAACTGTTTTTT. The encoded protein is CASSFVPKGQGDEKLFF. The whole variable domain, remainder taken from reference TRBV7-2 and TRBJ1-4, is GAGVSQSPSNKVTEKGKDVELRCDPISGHTALYWYRQSLGQGLEFLIYFQGNSAPDKSGLPSDRFSAERTGGSVSTLTIQRTQQEDSAVYLCASSFVPKGQGDEKLFFGSGTQLSVL.

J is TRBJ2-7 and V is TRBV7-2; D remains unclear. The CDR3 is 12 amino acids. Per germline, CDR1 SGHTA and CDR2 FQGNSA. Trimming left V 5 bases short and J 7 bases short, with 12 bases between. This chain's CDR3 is CASSPFMGEQYF. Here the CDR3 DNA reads TGTGCCAGCAGCCCTTTTATGGGAGAGCAGTACTTC. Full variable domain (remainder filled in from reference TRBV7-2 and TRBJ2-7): GAGVSQSPSNKVTEKGKDVELRCDPISGHTALYWYRQSLGQGLEFLIYFQGNSAPDKSGLPSDRFSAERTGGSVSTLTIQRTQQEDSAVYLCASSPFMGEQYFGPGTRLTVT.

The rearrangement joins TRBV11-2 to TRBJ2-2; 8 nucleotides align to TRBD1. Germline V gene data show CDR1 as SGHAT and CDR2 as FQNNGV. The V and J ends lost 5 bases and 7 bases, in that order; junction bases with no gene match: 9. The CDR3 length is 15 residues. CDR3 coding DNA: TGTGCCAGCAGCCCAGGGGGCTCAAGGGACGGGGAGCTGTTTTTT. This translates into CASSPGGSRDGELFF.